A single sample is the source of the 24 T cell receptor beta chains below, sequenced in a study of identical twins. TCRdb processed the 5' RACE reads anew with MiXCR; each CDR3 protein has one entry. The table lists about 530,000 distinct CDR3 sequences, around 24% of them singletons, with around 0.48% in the top ten. These data are also associated with another study on yellow fever vaccine responses in identical twins.

Sequencing input: CD4+ T cells sorted from blood. These receptors were obtained from a woman under 30 in good health.

This clonotype was found a few times. V is TRBV10-3 and J is TRBJ1-1; D perhaps matches TRBD1 (6 bases). Germline V gives CDR1 ENHRY, CDR2 SYGVKD. CDR3 length: 16 amino acids. V shed 5 bases and J shed 3 bases, with 19 bases lying between them. The CDR3: CAISKAVGGLYTEAFF. The DNA for the CDR3 is TGTGCCATCAGTAAGGCGGTCGGGGGGCTTTACACTGAAGCTTTCTTT.

This clonotype was seen a handful of times. V usage is TRBV12-3 or TRBV12-4 and J usage is TRBJ1-6; D is possibly TRBD1 (5 bases). V was trimmed by 6 bases and J by 7 bases, leaving 16 bases between them. The CDR3 is made up of 15 amino acids. The CDR3 reads CASRGSGTENSPLHF. CDR3 coding DNA: TGTGCCAGCAGGGGATCCGGGACGGAGAATTCACCCCTCCACTTT.

The CDR3 region is CAALGTGAGVEQYF. The CDR3 nucleotides are TGTGCCGCACTAGGGACGGGAGCCGGCGTCGAGCAGTACTTC. The chain joins TRBV10-3 to TRBJ2-7; D might be TRBD2 (6 bases). Trimming stripped 11 bases from V and 6 bases from J, with 23 bases between. The CDR3 covers 14 residues. Germline assignment: CDR1 ENHRY and CDR2 SYGVKD.

This clonotype was counted a few times. This sequence joins TRBV6-1 and TRBJ2-5, with TRBD2 matching 7 bases. From germline, CDR1 is MNHNS and CDR2 SASEGT. This CDR3 region has 13 residues. With 6 bases clipped from V and 5 bases from J, the junction kept 6 bases outside the gene matches. CDR3 sequence (DNA): TGTGCCAGCAGCCTGGGACTAACCGAGACCCAGTACTTC. Translation: CASSLGLTETQYF.

This chain connects TRBV2 to TRBJ2-3; either TRBD1 or TRBD2 may supply D (6 bases each). The CDR3 spans 15 residues. Germline CDR1 and CDR2: SNHLY and FYNNEI. The V end was cut by 9 bases, the J end by 3 bases, with 19 bases between. The CDR3 nucleotides read TGTGCCAGTAGGTCGGGGGCGGGAAAGACAGATACGCAGTATTTT. This codes for CASRSGAGKTDTQYF.

This clonotype showed up just a few times. The rearrangement uses TRBV20-1 and TRBJ2-3; a weak D match, TRBD2 (5 bases). The CDR3 runs to 14 residues. Per the germline V gene, CDR1 is DFQATT and CDR2 is SNEGSKA (reference sequence). V gave up 5 bases and J gave up 1 base, with 13 bases separating them. The CDR3 sequence: CSAFGRTGTDTQYF. The CDR3 region has the DNA TGCAGTGCTTTCGGCCGGACTGGCACAGATACGCAGTATTTT.

The V call is TRBV7-9, the J call TRBJ2-7; the D gene is possibly TRBD2 (7 bases). Germline V gene sequence: CDR1 SEHNR, CDR2 FQNEAQ (reference sequence). There are 13 residues in the CDR3. The V gene lost 8 bases and the J gene lost 5 bases, with 16 bases spanning the gap. The DNA of the CDR3 is TGTGCCAGCCAGGGGAGGGTCGTGGACGAGCAGTACTTC. Its translation is CASQGRVVDEQYF.

Only a few counts were recorded for this clonotype. The rearrangement uses TRBV5-1 and TRBJ2-7; D is possibly TRBD1 (5 bases). This CDR3 is built from 14 residues. Trimming took off 4 bases at V and 4 bases at J, with 15 bases between the two ends. CDR1 is SGHRS, CDR2 YFSETQ, per germline. The chain's CDR3 is CASSPPDREYEQYF. In DNA form, the CDR3 reads TGCGCCAGCAGCCCGCCTGACAGAGAATACGAGCAGTACTTC.

In this sample, this clonotype turned up a few times. The chain links TRBV20-1 to TRBJ2-2; D is unresolved. Germline values: CDR1 DFQATT, CDR2 SNEGSKA (reference sequence). The ends were cut back, 3 bases at V and 1 base at J, with 9 bases in the middle. The CDR3 is 14 residues long. The CDR3: CSARGNGNTGELFF. The DNA for the CDR3 is TGCAGTGCTAGGGGTAACGGGAACACCGGGGAGCTGTTTTTT.

The chain couples TRBV4-1 to TRBJ2-1; perhaps TRBD2 as D (6 bases). V was shortened by 0 bases and J by 10 bases, with 19 bases between the two germline ends. The germline V gene has CDR1 MGHRA and CDR2 YSYEKL. This CDR3 contains 16 residues. The CDR3 protein is CASSQDRGTQYGEQFF. The CDR3 bases are TGCGCCAGCAGCCAAGATCGAGGGACTCAGTACGGGGAGCAGTTCTTC.

V is TRBV24-1 and J is TRBJ2-2, with a tentative D call TRBD2 (6 bases). In germline, CDR1 is KGHDR, CDR2 SFDVKD. Trimming removed 5 bases from V and 4 bases from J, with 13 bases in between. This CDR3 spans 15 amino acids. The CDR3 bases are TGTGCCACCAGTGGTCGACTAGAGAGCACCGGGGAGCTGTTTTTT. Amino acids: CATSGRLESTGELFF.

V and J are TRBV20-1 and TRBJ2-7; D may be TRBD1 (7 bases). The ends were cut back, 6 bases at V and 0 bases at J, with 15 bases in the middle. Germline CDR1 reads DFQATT; CDR2 reads SNEGSKA (reference sequence). The CDR3 is made up of 14 amino acids. This chain's CDR3 is CSAQGGITSYEQYF. CDR3 nucleotide sequence: TGCAGTGCCCAGGGGGGCATAACCTCCTACGAGCAGTACTTC.

This clonotype was seen many times. The chain joins TRBV5-1 to TRBJ2-1; TRBD1 agrees at 8 bases. The CDR3 runs to 14 residues. Trimming took 4 bases from V and 4 from J; bases not matched to a gene: 4. The germline CDR1 and CDR2 sequences are SGHRS and YFSETQ. In DNA form, the CDR3 reads TGCGCCAGCAGCCCCGGGACAGGATACAATGAGCAGTTCTTC. Amino acids: CASSPGTGYNEQFF. Full variable domain (remainder filled in from reference TRBV5-1 and TRBJ2-1): KAGVTQTPRYLIKTRGQQVTLSCSPISGHRSVSWYQQTPGQGLQFLFEYFSETQRNKGNFPGRFSGRQFSNSRSEMNVSTLELGDSALYLCASSPGTGYNEQFFGPGTRLTVL.

V is TRBV12-3 or TRBV12-4 and J is TRBJ2-3; D remains unclear. V dropped 6 bases and J dropped 9 bases, with 13 bases sitting between them. The CDR3 loop spans 12 amino acids. The CDR3 protein is CASSLIGATQYF. In DNA, the CDR3 is TGTGCCAGCAGCCTGATTGGTGCCACGCAGTATTTT.

V gene TRBV12-3 or TRBV12-4 combines with J gene TRBJ1-5, with a weak D call TRBD1 (6 bases). The CDR3 loop spans 16 amino acids. The ends were cut back, 3 bases at V and 0 bases at J, with 12 bases in the middle. The CDR3 spells CASSFGGANSNQPQHF. In nucleotides, the CDR3 is TGTGCCAGCAGTTTTGGGGGGGCTAATAGCAATCAGCCCCAGCATTTT.

This clonotype was picked up one time. The chain is built from TRBV12-3 or TRBV12-4 and TRBJ1-2; 7 nucleotides line up with TRBD1. Unmatched junction bases numbered 14, after V lost 7 bases and J lost 3 bases. The CDR3 consists of 16 residues. The CDR3 loop is CASTSRGSRPYYGYTF. CDR3 bases: TGTGCCAGCACTTCCAGGGGGAGTAGACCCTACTATGGCTACACCTTC.

This clonotype was seen more than once but under ten times. The chain joins TRBV3-1 to TRBJ2-4, with D tentatively TRBD1 or TRBD2 (5 bases each). With 4 bases removed from V and 0 bases from J, the gap between germline ends came to 13 bases. The CDR3 length is 16 residues. CDR1 LGHDT and CDR2 YNNKEL come from the germline V gene (reference sequence). CDR3 nucleotide sequence: TGTGCCAGCAGCCCAGCAGGGACCATAGCCAAAAACATTCAGTACTTC. Residues: CASSPAGTIAKNIQYF.

This chain uses TRBV20-1 with TRBJ2-1; 9 bases line up with TRBD2. Germline trimming cut 4 bases from V and 5 bases from J; bases unmatched to any gene: 12. Per germline, CDR1 DFQATT and CDR2 SNEGSKA (reference sequence). The CDR3 sequence is 16 residues long. The CDR3 here is CSAKSTGTSRNNEQFF. CDR3 in DNA: TGCAGTGCTAAGAGCACCGGGACTAGCAGGAACAATGAGCAGTTCTTC.

The chain recombines TRBV6-5 with TRBJ2-2; no clear D gene. The CDR3 is 12 amino acids. Germline V gives CDR1 MNHEY, CDR2 SVGAGI. The V end lost 5 bases, the J end lost 7 bases, and 8 bases lay between the germline ends. CDR3 DNA: TGTGCCAGCAGTACCCAGATCGGGGAGCTGTTTTTT. Translation gives CASSTQIGELFF.

This clonotype was seen a handful of times. CDR3 bases: TGTGCCAGCAGTATGAGCGGGGGGGCGGAGACCCAGTACTTC. Its translation: CASSMSGGAETQYF. This chain connects TRBV12-3 or TRBV12-4 to TRBJ2-5; 10 bases map to TRBD2. The CDR3 extends over 14 amino acids. The junction had 5 bases not matched to a gene; V was cut back by 5 bases and J by 5 bases.

This clonotype occurred a few times. This chain connects TRBV2 to TRBJ2-3; no reliable D call. V was shortened by 6 bases and J by 2 bases, with 9 bases between the two germline ends. Per the germline V gene, CDR1 is SNHLY and CDR2 is FYNNEI. CDR3 length equals 13 residues. The CDR3: CASRLEDTDTQYF. The CDR3 DNA sequence: TGTGCCAGCAGGCTAGAGGACACAGATACGCAGTATTTT. The complete variable domain, with remaining parts taken from reference TRBV2 and TRBJ2-3, reads EPEVTQTPSHQVTQMGQEVILRCVPISNHLYFYWYRQILGQKVEFLVSFYNNEISEKSEIFDDQFSVERPDGSNFTLKIRSTKLEDSAMYFCASRLEDTDTQYFGPGTRLTVL.

The CDR3: CASSQDWSNGNTIYF. The CDR3 nucleotides are TGTGCCAGCAGCCAAGATTGGAGTAATGGAAACACCATATATTTT. V is TRBV3-1 and J is TRBJ1-3; D is unresolved. The CDR3 runs 15 residues. Germline loops: CDR1 LGHDT, CDR2 YNNKEL (reference sequence). Trimming took off 0 bases at V and 3 bases at J, with 9 bases between the two ends.

The chain employs TRBV12-3 or TRBV12-4 and TRBJ2-7; 10 bases are shared with TRBD2. The CDR3 contains 15 residues. The trim removed 3 bases at V and 2 bases at J, leaving 4 bases unmatched. The CDR3 DNA follows: TGTGCCAGCAGTTTGACTAGCGGGTATGCCTACGAGCAGTACTTC. This translates into CASSLTSGYAYEQYF.

This chain uses TRBV25-1 with TRBJ2-3; 8 nucleotides match TRBD2. Germline CDR1 MGHDK, CDR2 SYGVNS. There are 14 residues in the CDR3. With 5 bases clipped from V and 6 bases from J, the junction kept 7 bases outside the gene matches. CDR3 in DNA: TGTGCCAGCAGTAAACCCCGGGGGGGGGATACGCAGTATTTT. Protein product: CASSKPRGGDTQYF.